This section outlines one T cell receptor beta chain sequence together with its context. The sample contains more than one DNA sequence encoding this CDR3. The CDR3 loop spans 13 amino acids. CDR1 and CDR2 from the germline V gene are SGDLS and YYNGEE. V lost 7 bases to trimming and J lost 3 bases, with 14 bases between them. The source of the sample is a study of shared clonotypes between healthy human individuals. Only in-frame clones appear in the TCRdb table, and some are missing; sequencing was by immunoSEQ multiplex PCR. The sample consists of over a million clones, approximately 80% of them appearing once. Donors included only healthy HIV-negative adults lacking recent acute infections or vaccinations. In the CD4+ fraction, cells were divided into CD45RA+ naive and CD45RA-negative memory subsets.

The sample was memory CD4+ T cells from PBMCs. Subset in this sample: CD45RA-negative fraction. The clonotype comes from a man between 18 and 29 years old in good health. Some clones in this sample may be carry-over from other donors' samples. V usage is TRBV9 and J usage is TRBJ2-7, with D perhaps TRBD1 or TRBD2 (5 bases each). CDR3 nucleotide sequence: TGTGCCAGCTCCCGGGACGGAATCTACGAGCAGTACTTC. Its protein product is CASSRDGIYEQYF. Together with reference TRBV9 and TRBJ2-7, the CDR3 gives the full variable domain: DSGVTQTPKHLITATGQRVTLRCSPRSGDLSVYWYQQSLDQGLQFLIQYYNGEERAKGNILERFSAQQFPDLHSELNLSSLELGDSALYFCASSRDGIYEQYFGPGTRLTVT.